The entry below describes one TCR beta chain. Its antigen remains unidentified. The CDR3 extends over 13 amino acids. Trimming left V 4 bases short and J 15 bases short, with 20 bases between. Per germline, CDR1 SGHNT and CDR2 YYREEE (reference sequence). The sample originates from a study of T cells after yellow fever vaccination. The study, taken as a whole, reports: CD4 and CD8 compartments shared a small share of clonotypes. The bulk population could contribute abundant contaminating clonotypes to FACS-sorted repertoires.

5'RACE template switching produced TCR cDNA carrying a universal primer site and UMIs. One entry per CDR3 protein results from TCRdb running MiXCR on the 5' RACE reads. This repertoire shows 250,000 to 400,000 distinct CDR3 sequences, roughly 3.9% found once; its top ten account for roughly 24%. Sequenced here: PBMCs, sampled 5 days after the yellow fever booster vaccination. This TCR derives from a man aged 18 to 35 who received the YFV17D yellow fever vaccine. The genes are TRBV5-4 and TRBJ2-1; D perhaps matches TRBD1 (6 bases). CDR3: CASSASTGPRTFF. Written as DNA, the CDR3 is TGTGCCAGCAGCGCAAGCACAGGGCCCAGAACGTTCTTC. The whole variable domain, remainder taken from reference TRBV5-4 and TRBJ2-1, is ETGVTQSPTHLIKTRGQQVTLRCSSQSGHNTVSWYQQALGQGPQFIFQYYREEENGRGNFPPRFSGLQFPNYSSELNVNALELDDSALYLCASSASTGPRTFFGPGTRLTVL.